These T cell receptor beta chains were read from a single sample in a study of blood T cell repertoires in COVID-19. Method: immunoSEQ multiplex PCR; TCRdb's copy keeps in-frame clones and lacks some. The sample gives 250,000 or so clones, 87% of which show up once; approximately 2.4% is in the top ten. The sequenced material came from PBMCs or T cells enriched from blood (not recorded which). Every receptor here comes from a woman in her twenties or thirties with acute COVID-19. Both conserved end residues are part of each CDR3. A D gene is named only where the DNA matches it firmly. Clone size appears in some rows only: once, few, many, or a class for an expanded clone.

>TRBD1|TRBV19|TRBJ2-2|few
CASSVQGPGSMGTGELFF
TGTGCCAGTAGTGTACAGGGGCCCGGATCTATGGGCACCGGGGAGCTGTTTTTT
>TRBD1|TRBV12-3/TRBV12-4|TRBJ1-4|.
CASSPAGTELFF
TGTGCCAGCAGTCCTGCCGGGACAGAACTGTTTTTT
>.|TRBV6-1|TRBJ2-7|few
CASSERGNEQYF
TGTGCCAGCAGTGAACGGGGTAACGAGCAGTACTTC
>.|TRBV19|TRBJ1-2|.
CASRDRTNYGYTF
TGTGCCAGCCGAGACAGGACTAACTATGGCTACACCTTC
>TRBD1|TRBV5-1|TRBJ1-1|.
CASSWTGMNTEAFF
TGCGCCAGCAGCTGGACAGGTATGAACACTGAAGCTTTCTTT
>TRBD1|TRBV19|TRBJ1-5|.
CASSPGQGRLGNQPQHF
TGTGCCAGTAGCCCGGGACAGGGGCGATTGGGCAATCAGCCCCAGCATTTT
>.|TRBV3-1/TRBV3-2|TRBJ1-5|.
CASSQGQNQPQHF
TGTGCCAGCAGCCAAGGACAGAATCAGCCCCAGCATTTT
>TRBD2|TRBV2|TRBJ2-2|once
CASSEVYEAGVGAGELFF
TGTGCCAGCAGTGAAGTCTATGAAGCGGGGGTGGGTGCCGGGGAGCTGTTTTTT
>.|TRBV3-1/TRBV3-2|TRBJ2-1|.
CASSQTTLAGPVSDCDEQFF
TGTGCCAGCAGTCAGACCACTTTGGCAGGGCCCGTTTCGGATTGCGATGAGCAGTTCTTC
>.|TRBV9|TRBJ2-5|.
CASSLGSKETQYF
TGTGCCAGCAGCTTGGGCAGCAAAGAGACCCAGTACTTC
>.|TRBV6-6|TRBJ1-2|.
CASSYYPGNYGYTF
TGTGCCAGCAGTTACTACCCGGGTAACTATGGCTACACCTTC
>.|TRBV5-1|TRBJ1-1|.
CASSLQGFSGTEAFF
TGCGCCAGCAGCTTACAGGGATTTTCGGGCACTGAAGCTTTCTTT
>.|TRBV7-2|TRBJ1-5|.
CASSLDTSNQPQHF
TGTGCCAGCAGCTTAGACACTAGCAATCAGCCCCAGCATTTT
>TRBD1|TRBV2|TRBJ1-5|.
CASSERETGYQPQHF
TGTGCCAGCAGTGAAAGAGAGACAGGGTACCAGCCCCAGCATTTT
>TRBD1|TRBV7-2|TRBJ1-4|.
CASSSRGPGNEKLFF
TGTGCCAGCAGCTCTAGGGGGCCGGGTAATGAAAAACTGTTTTTT
>.|TRBV5-4|TRBJ2-3|.
CASRPRGVDTQYF
TGTGCCAGCAGACCACGCGGGGTAGATACGCAGTATTTT
>.|TRBV10-2|TRBJ1-1|.
CASSAITPGNTEAFF
TGCGCCAGCAGCGCAATCACCCCAGGGAACACTGAAGCTTTCTTT
>.|TRBV6-2/TRBV6-3|TRBJ1-1|.
CASSYDGTSLLNTEAFF
TGTGCCAGCAGTTACGACGGGACAAGTCTTTTGAACACTGAAGCTTTCTTT
>TRBD1|TRBV6-4|TRBJ1-6|.
CASSDSIRGPSPLHF
TGTGCCAGCAGTGACTCGATCAGGGGGCCTTCACCCCTCCACTTT
>.|TRBV12-3/TRBV12-4|TRBJ2-3|.
CASRATDTQYF
TGTGCCAGCAGGGCCACAGATACGCAGTATTTT
>.|TRBV3-1/TRBV3-2|TRBJ2-3|.
CASSQEAGAPDTQYF
TGTGCCAGCAGCCAAGAGGCGGGGGCGCCGGATACGCAGTATTTT
>.|TRBV3-1/TRBV3-2|TRBJ2-2|.
CASSPGVAGELFF
TGTGCCAGCAGTCCAGGGGTGGCCGGGGAGCTGTTTTTT
>TRBD1|TRBV5-6|TRBJ1-5|.
CASSRTGVGNQPQHF
TGTGCCAGCAGCCGGACAGGGGTTGGCAATCAGCCCCAGCATTTT
>.|TRBV5-5|TRBJ1-2|.
CASSWGEGGYGYTF
TGTGCCAGCAGCTGGGGAGAGGGTGGGTATGGCTACACCTTC
>.|TRBV7-9|TRBJ2-3|.
CASSPGSTDTQYF
TGTGCCAGCAGCCCAGGAAGCACAGATACGCAGTATTTT
>.|TRBV11-2|TRBJ2-1|.
CASLRGNEQFF
TGTGCCAGCTTAAGGGGGAATGAGCAGTTCTTC
>.|TRBV5-1|TRBJ2-2|.
CASSLEGSNTGELFF
TGCGCCAGCAGCTTGGAGGGGTCGAACACCGGGGAGCTGTTTTTT
>.|TRBV5-4|TRBJ1-1|.
CASSLMAGSETEAFF
TGTGCCAGCAGCTTAATGGCGGGGAGTGAAACTGAAGCTTTCTTT
>.|TRBV7-9|TRBJ2-1|.
CASSFLGGGDEQFF
TGTGCCAGCAGCTTTCTAGGGGGTGGGGATGAGCAGTTCTTC
>TRBD1|TRBV29-1|TRBJ2-7|.
CSVEVGTAYEQYF
TGCAGCGTTGAAGTCGGGACAGCCTACGAGCAGTACTTC
>.|TRBV28|TRBJ1-3|.
CASSPTAFTGNTIYF
TGTGCCAGCAGTCCCACAGCTTTTACTGGAAACACCATATATTTT
>.|TRBV12-3/TRBV12-4|TRBJ1-2|.
CASSFTNYGYTF
TGTGCCAGCAGTTTCACTAACTATGGCTACACCTTC
>.|TRBV4-3|TRBJ1-5|.
CASSQDFRGGMSNQPQHF
TGCGCCAGCAGCCAAGATTTCCGGGGCGGGATGAGCAATCAGCCCCAGCATTTT
>TRBD1|TRBV19|TRBJ1-1|.
CASRPESGGTEAFF
TGTGCCAGTAGGCCCGAATCAGGGGGTACTGAAGCTTTCTTT
>.|TRBV25-1|TRBJ1-1|.
CASSVTGNTEAFF
TGTGCCAGCAGTGTAACAGGAAACACTGAAGCTTTCTTT
>TRBD2|TRBV2|TRBJ2-1|.
CASTPLGTSDYNEQFF
TGTGCCAGCACCCCCCTGGGGACTAGCGATTACAATGAGCAGTTCTTC
>TRBD1|TRBV5-4|TRBJ2-7|.
CASSFRGLTGEQYF
TGTGCCAGCAGCTTTAGGGGGCTTACCGGCGAGCAGTACTTC
>.|TRBV6-6|TRBJ2-2|.
CASSRLAGMNTGELFF
TGTGCCAGCAGCCGTTTGGCGGGGATGAACACCGGGGAGCTGTTTTTT
>.|TRBV4-3|TRBJ1-4|.
CASSQDLAVNEKLFF
TGCGCCAGCAGCCAAGATTTAGCAGTAAATGAAAAACTGTTTTTT